These 22 T cell receptor beta chains came from one sample sequenced in a study of beta chain features in type 1 diabetes. The study's findings and limits: When Type 1 diabetes patients were examined, their TCRB CDR3s proved moderately but significantly shorter in all four CD4+ subsets.

The entirety of the isolated RNA underwent reverse transcription, so expressed TCRB transcripts were sequenced. Data came from immunoSEQ multiplex PCR; TCRdb stores just in-frame clones and leaves some out. The sample comprises more than 300,000 clones, 10% to 15% of which are singletons, and 0.0095% to 0.011% rests with the top ten. The antigens of these receptors remain unknown. The sequenced sample consisted of naive CD4+ T cells from blood. All receptors come from a woman aged 18-35 years with type 1 diabetes.

J is TRBJ2-7 and V is TRBV28, with 7 positions matching TRBD1. Per the germline V gene, CDR1 is MDHEN and CDR2 is SYDVKM. This CDR3 region has 15 residues. With 4 bases clipped from V and 1 base from J, the junction kept 7 bases outside the gene matches. CDR3 loop: CASSSPGQPSYEQYF. DNA of the CDR3: TGTGCCAGCAGTTCTCCGGGACAGCCTTCCTACGAGCAGTACTTC.

About this clone itself: The sample has other DNA sequences that encode this CDR3 too. This chain connects TRBV19 to TRBJ1-1; TRBD1 aligns across 8 bases. Germline CDR1 LNHDA, CDR2 SQIVND (reference sequence). This CDR3 is 14 amino acids long. V was pared by 6 bases and J by 0 bases, with 3 bases of the junction left unmatched. The CDR3 DNA sequence: TGTGCCAGTAGCAACAGGGGGATGAACACTGAAGCTTTCTTT. It translates to CASSNRGMNTEAFF.

DNA for the CDR3: TGTGCCAGTAGTCTCCGGGGGGCCGCCTTCAATCAGCCCCAGCATTTT. Translating it yields CASSLRGAAFNQPQHF. V is TRBV19 and J is TRBJ1-5; D might be TRBD1 (6 bases). CDR1 and CDR2 from the germline V gene are LNHDA and SQIVND (reference sequence). The CDR3 spans 16 residues. The V end was cut by 5 bases, the J end by 3 bases, with 17 bases between.

The chain combines TRBV7-8 with TRBJ1-5; D uncertain. The CDR3 has 16 residues. The germline V gene encodes CDR1 SGHVS and CDR2 FQNEAQ. Deletions cut 5 bases from V and 2 bases from J, with 16 bases between. The CDR3 nucleotides are TGTGCCAGCAGCCCAGGACGGTGGGGAGGCAATCAGCCCCAGCATTTT. Translating gives CASSPGRWGGNQPQHF.

This clone was seen a handful of times. The chain recombines TRBV7-3 with TRBJ2-2; D unclear. CDR3 length: 17 residues. Germline CDR1 reads SGHTA; CDR2 reads FQGTGA. With 5 bases removed from V and 4 bases from J, the gap between germline ends came to 20 bases. CDR3 DNA: TGTGCCAGCAGCCCCCTCGGGTATATAGGATCCACCGGGGAGCTGTTTTTT. It yields the protein CASSPLGYIGSTGELFF. The full variable domain, rest sourced from reference TRBV7-3 and TRBJ2-2, is GAGVSQTPSNKVTEKGKYVELRCDPISGHTALYWYRQSLGQGPEFLIYFQGTGAADDSGLPNDRFFAVRPEGSVSTLKIQRTERGDSAVYLCASSPLGYIGSTGELFFGEGSRLTVL.

The rearrangement links TRBV7-2 to TRBJ1-1; D might be TRBD1 (6 bases). This CDR3 spans 14 amino acids. V was clipped by 5 bases and J by 4 bases, with 14 bases between them. Germline CDR1 and CDR2: SGHTA and FQGNSA. CDR3 coding DNA: TGTGCCAGCAGCCCGCCAGGGGCCCCCACTGAAGCTTTCTTT. Translated, it gives CASSPPGAPTEAFF.

This clone was observed a few times. The chain combines TRBV19 with TRBJ2-7, with TRBD2 identical over 7 bases. Germline CDR1 reads LNHDA; CDR2 reads SQIVND (reference sequence). V was clipped by 5 bases and J by 2 bases; unmatched bases: 9. This CDR3 has 15 amino acids. The CDR3 DNA sequence: TGTGCCAGTAGTGACTTTTCCGGGAGGACCTACGAGCAGTACTTC. It translates to CASSDFSGRTYEQYF.

CDR3 protein: CASSTTGTSGRYEQYF. CDR3 sequence (DNA): TGTGCCAGCAGCACCACTGGGACTAGCGGGAGGTACGAGCAGTACTTC. V usage is TRBV11-2 and J usage is TRBJ2-7; 15 bases map to TRBD2. The ends lost 5 bases at V and 4 bases at J; junction bases unmatched: 6. CDR1 is SGHAT, CDR2 FQNNGV, per germline. The CDR3 has 16 residues.

This clone has more than one count but fewer than ten. The genes are TRBV29-1 and TRBJ2-3, with 14 bases that match TRBD2. Germline V gene data show CDR1 as SQVTM and CDR2 as ANQGSEA. The CDR3 is 16 residues long. V was pared by 7 bases and J by 1 base, with 7 bases of the junction left unmatched. The CDR3 DNA follows: TGCAGCGCCACCCGACTAGCGGGAGGGCGCACAGATACGCAGTATTTT. It specifies CSATRLAGGRTDTQYF.

The chain carries TRBV15 and TRBJ1-5, with TRBD1 matching 7 bases. The germline V gene has CDR1 LNHNV and CDR2 YYDKDF (reference sequence). With 2 bases clipped from V and 14 bases from J, the junction kept 6 bases outside the gene matches. This CDR3 contains 12 residues. In nucleotides, the CDR3 is TGTGCCACCAGCAGAACACAGGGGCCGGAGCATTTT. Its protein is CATSRTQGPEHF.

The chain couples TRBV10-3 to TRBJ1-5, with a weak D call TRBD1 (6 bases). The germline V gene has CDR1 ENHRY and CDR2 SYGVKD. Trimming removed 10 bases at V and 5 bases at J, with 15 bases between. CDR3 size: 13 residues. The CDR3 region is CASTGNPDQPQHF. CDR3 sequence (DNA): TGTGCCAGTACAGGGAACCCAGATCAGCCCCAGCATTTT.

The J gene is TRBJ2-2, the V gene TRBV7-2, with a tentative D call TRBD1 (6 bases). Between the trimmed V and J ends, which lost 9 bases and 7 bases, there was a span of 15 bases. This CDR3 is 13 amino acids long. CDR1 and CDR2 (germline): SGHTA, FQGNSA. The CDR3 protein is CARADSLLGELFF. The DNA of the CDR3 is TGTGCCAGGGCGGACAGCTTGCTCGGGGAGCTGTTTTTT.

J is TRBJ1-6 and V is TRBV23-1; D remains ambiguous. TRBV23-1 is reported as an ORF; its role is uncertain. This CDR3 is built from 17 residues. With 0 bases removed from V and 0 bases from J, the gap between germline ends came to 9 bases. The DNA of the CDR3 is TGCGCCAGCAGTCAATCCCCGACAAGCTCCTATAATTCACCCCTCCACTTT. It codes for CASSQSPTSSYNSPLHF.

The J gene is TRBJ1-4, the V gene TRBV30, with a tentative D call TRBD1 (5 bases). Germline lookup yields CDR1 GTSNPN and CDR2 SVGIG (reference sequence). V lost 0 bases, J lost 8 bases, and 10 bases lay in between. The CDR3 is 13 amino acids. The CDR3: CAWSVQGWEKLFF. The CDR3 region has the DNA TGTGCCTGGAGTGTCCAGGGCTGGGAAAAACTGTTTTTT. Filled out from reference TRBV30 and TRBJ1-4, the complete variable domain reads SQTIHQWPATLVQPVGSPLSLECTVEGTSNPNLYWYRQAAGRGLQLLFYSVGIGQISSEVPQNLSASRPQDRQFILSSKKLLLSDSGFYLCAWSVQGWEKLFFGSGTQLSVL.

This clone has just a few counts. The V call is TRBV19, the J call TRBJ2-1, with 10 nucleotides matching TRBD2. V gave up 2 bases and J gave up 6 bases; unmatched junction bases: 4. Germline lookup yields CDR1 LNHDA and CDR2 SQIVND (reference sequence). This CDR3 has 15 amino acids. CDR3 in amino acids: CASSISSGGGNEQFF. The CDR3 nucleotides are TGTGCCAGTAGTATATCTAGCGGGGGAGGCAATGAGCAGTTCTTC.

The chain joins TRBV28 to TRBJ2-7, with TRBD1 matching over 8 bases. Germline loops: CDR1 MDHEN, CDR2 SYDVKM. J lost 3 bases, V lost 6 bases, and 16 bases had no gene match. CDR3 length: 17 amino acids. CDR3 region: CASRRGMPGTGFYEQYF. The CDR3 nucleotides are TGTGCCAGCAGGCGAGGCATGCCCGGGACAGGCTTCTACGAGCAGTACTTC.

The chain joins TRBV30 to TRBJ2-7, with 10 bases aligning to TRBD2. Germline V gene sequence: CDR1 GTSNPN, CDR2 SVGIG (reference sequence). This CDR3 region has 15 residues. V shed 4 bases, J shed 6 bases, and the junction held 12 bases outside the gene matches. The CDR3 nucleotides read TGTGCCTGGAATCGGGTCCAGCGGGAGGGGTCCGAGCAGTACTTC. This gives the protein CAWNRVQREGSEQYF.

The CDR3 DNA reads TGTGCCAGCAGCGCAGGACAGGGTCATTCACCCCTCCACTTT. This encodes CASSAGQGHSPLHF. The V and J genes are TRBV9 and TRBJ1-6, with 8 bases fitting TRBD1. Trimming took 3 bases from V and 8 from J; bases not matched to a gene: 4. Germline values: CDR1 SGDLS, CDR2 YYNGEE. This CDR3 has 14 residues.

The chain joins TRBV11-3 to TRBJ2-7, with D possibly matching TRBD2 (6 bases). The germline gives CDR1 SGHNT, CDR2 YENEEA. Trimming left V 2 bases short and J 6 bases short, with 8 bases between. The CDR3 has 12 residues. CDR3 nucleotides: TGTGCCAGCAGCTTACGGGGAGGCGAGCAGTACTTC. Translated, it gives CASSLRGGEQYF. Filled out from reference TRBV11-3 and TRBJ2-7, the complete variable domain reads EAGVVQSPRYKIIEKKQPVAFWCNPISGHNTLYWYLQNLGQGPELLIRYENEEAVDDSQLPKDRFSAERLKGVDSTLKIQPAELGDSAVYLCASSLRGGEQYFGPGTRLTVT.

The V and J genes are TRBV7-6 and TRBJ2-1; 10 bases fit TRBD1. This CDR3 has 14 amino acids. Trimming took 5 bases from V and 7 from J; bases not matched to a gene: 5. From germline, CDR1 is SGHVS and CDR2 FNYEAQ. The CDR3 region is CASSTRTGGNEQFF. The CDR3 DNA reads as TGTGCCAGCAGCACAAGGACAGGGGGGAATGAGCAGTTCTTC.

This clone was found a few times. The V gene is TRBV19, the J gene TRBJ2-1; perhaps TRBD2 as D (6 bases). The CDR3 extends over 14 amino acids. V lost 7 bases and J lost 7, with 17 bases in between. Germline V gives CDR1 LNHDA, CDR2 SQIVND (reference sequence). CDR3 loop: CASKAPVAGNEQFF. For the CDR3, the DNA is TGTGCCAGTAAAGCCCCGGTGGCGGGGAATGAGCAGTTCTTC.

This chain uses TRBV23-1 with TRBJ1-4; 8 bases fit TRBD1. TRBV23-1 is marked as an open reading frame, function uncertain. The CDR3 runs to 18 residues. Losses at the gene ends were 7 bases for V and 4 bases for J; bases not matched to a gene: 17. CDR3 protein: CASNTDRATTPINEKLFF. The CDR3 DNA follows: TGCGCCAGCAACACGGACAGGGCAACTACTCCAATTAATGAAAAACTGTTTTTT.